What follows is one T cell receptor beta chain and its context. Its antigen remains unknown. The CDR3 has 12 amino acids. V lost 6 bases, J lost 7 bases, and 13 bases lay in between. CDR1 is MNHNS, CDR2 SASEGT, per germline. Once sorted, every population was more than 95% pure. Expressed TCRB transcripts were sequenced because the isolated RNA had all been reverse transcribed beforehand. Clones were sequenced by immunoSEQ multiplex PCR, and TCRdb holds only the in-frame ones, with some missing. The data hold 120,000 to 150,000 clones, with around 51% observed a single time. This entry is derived from a study of beta chain features in type 1 diabetes. Study in general: All samples together contributed 85 million to 120 million sorted cells for examination. Study-wide results and limits: Sequencing used cDNA, and cells with high TCR expression could therefore be over-represented. Insertions were fewer and deletions more numerous at VDJ junctions in type 1 diabetes patients.

The rearrangement links TRBV6-1 to TRBJ2-7; D possibly corresponds to TRBD2 (6 bases). Sequencing used Tregs from blood. The origin of this receptor is a man between 18 and 29 years old in good health. CDR3 in amino acids: CASSIWAGEQYF. As DNA, the CDR3 is TGTGCCAGCAGCATCTGGGCGGGGGAGCAGTACTTC.